The 24 T cell receptor beta chains below come from one sample, sequenced in a study of OX40 agonist ivuxolimab in advanced cancers. Assay used: immunoSEQ multiplex PCR; TCRdb lists only in-frame clones, some missing. The profile covers more than 35,000 clones, with about 80% appearing a single time and roughly an eighth taken by the ten largest. Specimen: CD4+ or CD8+ T cells sorted from blood, collected in a trial of the OX40 agonist ivuxolimab. The origin of the receptors is an adult with an advanced solid tumor such as melanoma, head and neck, liver or kidney cancer.

This chain links TRBV6-1 with TRBJ2-5; D gene ambiguous. The CDR3 loop spans 14 amino acids. The germline CDR1 and CDR2 sequences are MNHNS and SASEGT. V was cut by 1 base and J by 1 base, with 7 bases left in between. The CDR3 nucleotides are TGTGCCAGCAGTGAAGTAGGACGCCAAGAGACCCAGTACTTC. It translates to CASSEVGRQETQYF.

The V call is TRBV7-2, the J call TRBJ2-5; 13 bases agree with TRBD2. The ends lost 5 bases at V and 5 bases at J; junction bases unmatched: 5. Per germline, CDR1 SGHTA and CDR2 FQGNSA. CDR3 length equals 15 residues. The CDR3 region is CASSLGLAGYETQYF. DNA of the CDR3: TGTGCCAGCAGCCTGGGACTAGCGGGGTACGAGACCCAGTACTTC.

The chain joins TRBV27 to TRBJ2-1, with 11 bases fitting TRBD2. This CDR3 spans 20 amino acids. V was clipped by 5 bases and J by 7 bases; unmatched bases: 22. Per the germline V gene, CDR1 is MNHEY and CDR2 is SMNVEV (reference sequence). The CDR3 reads CASSPTPTWQTSGKGNEQFF. The CDR3 DNA reads as TGTGCCAGCAGTCCCACGCCCACTTGGCAGACTAGCGGGAAAGGGAATGAGCAGTTCTTC.

The rearrangement links TRBV7-8 to TRBJ2-1; the D is unclear. This CDR3 is 14 amino acids long. The germline CDR1 and CDR2 sequences are SGHVS and FQNEAQ. Trimming pared 8 bases from V and 2 bases from J, leaving 13 bases between. CDR3 amino acids: CASEPPKAYNEQFF. The CDR3 region has the DNA TGTGCCAGCGAACCCCCTAAAGCCTACAATGAGCAGTTCTTC.

The chain recombines TRBV9 with TRBJ2-7, with 8 bases lining up with TRBD1. The trim removed 4 bases at V and 6 bases at J, leaving 9 bases unmatched. The CDR3 is 14 amino acids. Germline values: CDR1 SGDLS, CDR2 YYNGEE. The CDR3 sequence: CASSSATGVGEQYF. The CDR3 DNA sequence: TGTGCCAGCAGCTCGGCGACAGGGGTCGGCGAGCAGTACTTC.

The chain combines TRBV5-1 with TRBJ2-7; D remains ambiguous. Trimming took off 7 bases at V and 2 bases at J, with 13 bases between the two ends. Germline lookup yields CDR1 SGHRS and CDR2 YFSETQ. The CDR3 is 13 residues long. This CDR3 reads CASFDEAPYEQYF. The CDR3 coding sequence is TGCGCCAGCTTTGACGAGGCACCCTACGAGCAGTACTTC.

This sequence joins TRBV5-1 and TRBJ2-1; TRBD2 matches at 8 bases. With 0 bases clipped from V and 3 bases from J, the junction kept 2 bases outside the gene matches. The CDR3 has 15 residues. Germline CDR1 reads SGHRS; CDR2 reads YFSETQ. Here the CDR3 reads CASSLELAGYNEQFF. The CDR3 nucleotides are TGCGCCAGCAGCTTGGAGCTAGCGGGCTACAATGAGCAGTTCTTC. The full variable domain, completed using reference TRBV5-1 and TRBJ2-1, is KAGVTQTPRYLIKTRGQQVTLSCSPISGHRSVSWYQQTPGQGLQFLFEYFSETQRNKGNFPGRFSGRQFSNSRSEMNVSTLELGDSALYLCASSLELAGYNEQFFGPGTRLTVL.

Written as DNA, the CDR3 is TGTGCCAGCAGTTTCGGGACAGGGTGGGGACTAGCGTTGAACACCGGGGAGCTGTTTTTT. As protein: CASSFGTGWGLALNTGELFF. This chain joins TRBV28 and TRBJ2-2; the D gene is possibly TRBD2 (10 bases). Between the trimmed V and J ends, which lost 3 bases and 1 base, there was a span of 24 bases. The CDR3 is 20 residues long. Germline V gene lookup returns CDR1 MDHEN and CDR2 SYDVKM.

J is TRBJ2-7 and V is TRBV18; 11 nucleotides line up with TRBD2. Germline CDR1 is KGHSH and CDR2 is LQKENI. Trimming cost V 6 bases and J 5 bases; bases outside gene matches: 3. This CDR3 has 13 residues. CDR3 protein: CASSTSGKHEQYF. The CDR3 nucleotides read TGTGCCAGCTCGACTAGCGGGAAACACGAGCAGTACTTC.

This chain joins TRBV28 and TRBJ1-1; 7 bases are a match to TRBD1. V trimming: 5 bases; J trimming: 5 bases; junction bases outside the gene matches: 8. This CDR3 contains 14 residues. The germline CDR1 and CDR2 sequences are MDHEN and SYDVKM. The CDR3 DNA reads TGTGCCAGCAGTCCCGGGACAGTGGGGACTGAAGCTTTCTTT. It specifies CASSPGTVGTEAFF.

The V call is TRBV19, the J call TRBJ2-1, with a possible D match to TRBD1 (6 bases). Deletions cut 6 bases from V and 1 base from J, with 13 bases between. The CDR3 runs to 15 residues. Germline loops: CDR1 LNHDA, CDR2 SQIVND (reference sequence). The DNA for the CDR3 is TGTGCCAGTAGCTCAGGGGCGGCGTCCTACAATGAGCAGTTCTTC. Amino acid sequence: CASSSGAASYNEQFF.

This chain connects TRBV19 to TRBJ2-3; 12 bases align to TRBD2. Germline CDR1 and CDR2: LNHDA and SQIVND (reference sequence). The CDR3 has 18 amino acids. V lost 5 bases and J lost 4; bases outside the gene matches: 13. This chain's CDR3 is CASSPGGRGTSGSDTQYF. As DNA, the CDR3 is TGTGCCAGTAGTCCCGGTGGGCGTGGGACTAGCGGGTCAGATACGCAGTATTTT.

The rearrangement links TRBV19 to TRBJ1-2; D remains ambiguous. Germline CDR1 and CDR2: LNHDA and SQIVND (reference sequence). This CDR3 spans 12 amino acids. The V end lost 5 bases, the J end lost 4 bases, and 8 bases lay between the germline ends. The CDR3 DNA reads TGTGCCAGTAGTTCGGACGGCTATGGCTACACCTTC. This codes for CASSSDGYGYTF.

The chain has TRBV5-4 and TRBJ1-5; the D gene is possibly TRBD1 (5 bases). The V end was cut by 4 bases, the J end by 6 bases, with 17 bases between. The CDR3 covers 15 residues. CDR1 and CDR2 from the germline V gene are SGHNT and YYREEE (reference sequence). CDR3 nucleotides: TGTGCCAGCAGCCCGGGTCAGGGTAGGAGTCAGCCCCAGCATTTT. Protein: CASSPGQGRSQPQHF.

Details on this clone: The junction shows a germline mismatch at one end, possibly a read error. The V gene is TRBV6-1, the J gene TRBJ1-2; unclear D gene. The CDR3 runs 13 residues. Germline CDR1 and CDR2: MNHNS and SASEGT. The CDR3 reads CASSEASRQPNFF. CDR3 nucleotides: TGTGCCAGCAGTGAAGCCTCAAGGCAGCCTAATTTCTTC.

The chain couples TRBV7-9 to TRBJ2-1; a weak D match, TRBD2 (6 bases). V shed 5 bases and J shed 11 bases, with 13 bases lying between them. The CDR3 is 12 amino acids. Germline-derived CDR1 and CDR2 are SEHNR and FQNEAQ (reference sequence). CDR3 protein: CASSPQEGKQFF. The CDR3 DNA reads as TGTGCCAGCAGCCCACAGGAGGGCAAGCAGTTCTTC.

The chain is built from TRBV30 and TRBJ1-6, with D perhaps TRBD1 (5 bases). CDR1 is GTSNPN, CDR2 SVGIG, per germline (reference sequence). The length of the CDR3 is 16 residues. Trimming removed 3 bases at V and 5 bases at J, with 17 bases between. This CDR3 reads CAWSPVYGGNNSPLHF. The CDR3 DNA follows: TGTGCCTGGAGCCCAGTGTATGGGGGTAATAATTCACCCCTCCACTTT. Combining the CDR3 with reference TRBV30 and TRBJ1-6 gives the whole variable domain SQTIHQWPATLVQPVGSPLSLECTVEGTSNPNLYWYRQAAGRGLQLLFYSVGIGQISSEVPQNLSASRPQDRQFILSSKKLLLSDSGFYLCAWSPVYGGNNSPLHFGNGTRLTVT.

The rearrangement joins TRBV7-3 to TRBJ2-3; no clear D gene. V was trimmed by 2 bases and J by 2 bases, leaving 8 bases between them. Germline CDR1 and CDR2: SGHTA and FQGTGA. CDR3 length: 14 amino acids. The DNA of the CDR3 is TGTGCCAGCAGCTTAGATGGGCCCACAGATACGCAGTATTTT. Amino acid sequence: CASSLDGPTDTQYF.

The V call is TRBV25-1, the J call TRBJ2-1, with TRBD1 identical over 10 bases. Trimming took 3 bases from V and 7 from J; bases not matched to a gene: 6. Germline V gives CDR1 MGHDK, CDR2 SYGVNS. The CDR3 consists of 15 residues. The CDR3, as DNA: TGTGCCAGCAGTGAGTCGGGACAGGGGAGAAATGAGCAGTTCTTC. It is translated as CASSESGQGRNEQFF.

The chain joins TRBV19 to TRBJ2-3, with D uncertain. Trimming removed 5 bases at V and 3 bases at J, with 15 bases between. CDR1 and CDR2 from the germline V gene are LNHDA and SQIVND (reference sequence). The CDR3 covers 15 residues. The CDR3: CASSSHKGLTDTQYF. CDR3 sequence (DNA): TGTGCCAGTAGTTCCCATAAGGGTCTTACAGATACGCAGTATTTT.

The chain links TRBV14 to TRBJ2-2; D unresolved. The CDR3 has 17 amino acids. V lost 2 bases, J lost 0 bases, and 13 bases lay in between. Germline V gene sequence: CDR1 SGHDN, CDR2 FVKESK. CDR3 amino acids: CASSQTWAFTNTGELFF. CDR3 in DNA: TGTGCCAGCAGCCAAACCTGGGCTTTTACGAACACCGGGGAGCTGTTTTTT. The variable domain in full, completed from reference TRBV14 and TRBJ2-2, reads EAGVTQFPSHSVIEKGQTVTLRCDPISGHDNLYWYRRVMGKEIKFLLHFVKESKQDESGMPNNRFLAERTGGTYSTLKVQPAELEDSGVYFCASSQTWAFTNTGELFFGEGSRLTVL.

This sequence joins TRBV19 and TRBJ2-6; TRBD1 aligns across 9 bases. The V gene end was trimmed by 2 bases and the J gene end by 3 bases; junction bases not matched to a gene: 5. Germline assignment: CDR1 LNHDA and CDR2 SQIVND (reference sequence). The CDR3 consists of 17 residues. The CDR3 here is CASSIRTGGLGANVLTF. In DNA form, the CDR3 reads TGTGCCAGTAGTATAAGAACAGGGGGCCTTGGGGCCAACGTCCTGACTTTC.

V gene TRBV10-3 combines with J gene TRBJ2-7; TRBD2 matches at 10 bases. Germline V gene sequence: CDR1 ENHRY, CDR2 SYGVKD. The CDR3 is 13 amino acids. Trimming took 10 bases from V and 6 from J; bases not matched to a gene: 9. The CDR3 loop is CATALAGEGEQYF. CDR3 DNA: TGTGCCACCGCCCTAGCGGGAGAGGGCGAGCAGTACTTC.

The chain uses TRBV6-1 and TRBJ1-4; possibly TRBD1 for D (5 bases). CDR1 MNHNS and CDR2 SASEGT come from the germline V gene. CDR3 length: 15 residues. V was trimmed by 6 bases and J by 6 bases, leaving 17 bases between them. The CDR3 region has the DNA TGTGCCAGCAGGGACTCAGGGCAGGATTATGAAAAACTGTTTTTT. Translated, it gives CASRDSGQDYEKLFF.